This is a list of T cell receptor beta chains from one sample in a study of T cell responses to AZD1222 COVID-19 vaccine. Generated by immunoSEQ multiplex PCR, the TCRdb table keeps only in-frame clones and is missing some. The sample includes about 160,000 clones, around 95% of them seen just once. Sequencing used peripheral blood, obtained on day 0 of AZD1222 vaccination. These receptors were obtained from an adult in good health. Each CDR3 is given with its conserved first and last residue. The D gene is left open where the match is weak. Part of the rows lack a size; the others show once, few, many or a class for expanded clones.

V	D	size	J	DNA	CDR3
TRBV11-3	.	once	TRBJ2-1	TGTGCCAGCAGCTCTAGGACGAAAGTCTACAATGAGCAGTTCTTC	CASSSRTKVYNEQFF
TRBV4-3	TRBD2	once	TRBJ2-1	TGCGCCAGCAGCCCAGGACACCCGGGACTAGCTCTGTTCTTC	CASSPGHPGLALFF
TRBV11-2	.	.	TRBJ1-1	TGTGCCAGCAGCCAAGGGACTTTATGGGCCACTGAAGCTTTCTTT	CASSQGTLWATEAFF
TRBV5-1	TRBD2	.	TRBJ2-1	TGCGCCAGCAGCTTGGGGCTAGCGGGGGTTTCGGACAATGAGCAGTTCTTC	CASSLGLAGVSDNEQFF
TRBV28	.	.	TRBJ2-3	TGTGCCAGCAGTCTAGAAGACCAAAGAAGGGATACGCAGTATTTT	CASSLEDQRRDTQYF
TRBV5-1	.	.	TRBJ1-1	TGCGCCAGCAGCTTGGCCGCAGGGACCACTGAAGCTTTCTTT	CASSLAAGTTEAFF
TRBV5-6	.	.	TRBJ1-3	TGTGCCAGCAGCTTGGATGGAAACACTATATATTTT	CASSLDGNTIYF
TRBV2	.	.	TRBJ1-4	TGTGCCAGCCACGCGCTCCCTAATGAAAAACTGTTTTTT	CASHALPNEKLFF
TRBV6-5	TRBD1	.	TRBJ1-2	TGTGCCAGCACTGCTTCCGGGACAGGGGTCTATGGCTACACCTTC	CASTASGTGVYGYTF
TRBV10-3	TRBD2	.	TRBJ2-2	TGTGCAACCGGGACTACGAACACCGGGGAGCTGTTTTTT	CATGTTNTGELFF
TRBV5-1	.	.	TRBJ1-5	TGCGCCAGCAGCTTGGCGGGGGGGCGAGAGCCCCAGCATTTT	CASSLAGGREPQHF
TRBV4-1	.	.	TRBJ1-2	TGCGCCAGCAGCCAAGATTTGGCAGGGGACCGCTATGGCTACACCTTC	CASSQDLAGDRYGYTF
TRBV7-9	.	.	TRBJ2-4	TGTGCCAGCAGCTCACACACAGGGTTGGCCAAAAACATTCAGTACTTC	CASSSHTGLAKNIQYF
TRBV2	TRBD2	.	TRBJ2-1	TGTGCCAGCCGGGAACTAGCGGGGGGGCCGGATGAGCAGTTCTTC	CASRELAGGPDEQFF
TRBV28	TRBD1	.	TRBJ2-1	TGTGCCAGCAGTTTAGGCGGACAGGGACCAAATGAGCAGTTCTTC	CASSLGGQGPNEQFF
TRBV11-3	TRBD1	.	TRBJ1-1	TGTGCCAGCAGCTGGACAGGGAACACTGAAGCTTTCTTT	CASSWTGNTEAFF
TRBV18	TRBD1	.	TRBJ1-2	TGTGCCAGCTCACCATCCCCAGGGGGCATCAGGGGCTACACCTTC	CASSPSPGGIRGYTF
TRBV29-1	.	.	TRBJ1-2	TGCAGTGCTCGTGGGGTTGAGGGCTACACCTTC	CSARGVEGYTF
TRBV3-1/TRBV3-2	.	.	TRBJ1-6	TGTGCCAGCAGCCTAGAGACAGTACCCTCCTATAATTCACCCCTCCACTTT	CASSLETVPSYNSPLHF
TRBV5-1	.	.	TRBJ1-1	TGCGCCAGCTATCCGGGTGGGGGAATGAACACTGAAGCTTTCTTT	CASYPGGGMNTEAFF
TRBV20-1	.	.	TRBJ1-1	TGCAGTGCGCACCGGCAGGGTGAAGCTTTCTTT	CSAHRQGEAFF
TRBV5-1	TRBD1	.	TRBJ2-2	TGCGCCAGCAGCTCATGGACAGGGGTGATCGGGGAGCTGTTTTTT	CASSSWTGVIGELFF
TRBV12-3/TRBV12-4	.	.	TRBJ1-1	TGTGCCAGCAGTTTAGGGAACACTGAAGCTTTCTTT	CASSLGNTEAFF
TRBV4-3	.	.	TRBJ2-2	TGCGCCAGCAGCCTCGCCGGGGCGAACACCGGGGAGCTGTTTTTT	CASSLAGANTGELFF
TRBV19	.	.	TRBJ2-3	TGTGCCAGTAGTATTTCGGTTCCTAGCACAGATACGCAGTATTTT	CASSISVPSTDTQYF
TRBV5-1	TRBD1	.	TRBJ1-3	TGCGCCAGCAGCTCGGACAGGTCTGGAAACACCATATATTTT	CASSSDRSGNTIYF
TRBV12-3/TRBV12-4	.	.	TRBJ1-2	TGTGCCAGCACTCTATCGAGGAACTATGGCTACACCTTC	CASTLSRNYGYTF
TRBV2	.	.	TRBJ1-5	TGTGCCAGCAGTGGGGGCGGAAATCAGCCCCAGCATTTT	CASSGGGNQPQHF
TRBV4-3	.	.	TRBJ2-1	TGCGCCAGCAGCCAAGGGGGCTTTTACAATGAGCAGTTCTTC	CASSQGGFYNEQFF
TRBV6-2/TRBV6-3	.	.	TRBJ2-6	TGTGCCAGCAGCCCGCCCTTGGGGGGCATAAGTCTTGCTGGGGCCAACGTCCTGACTTTC	CASSPPLGGISLAGANVLTF
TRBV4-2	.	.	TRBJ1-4	TGTGCCAGCAGCCAAGGAGCGGTTGGCAGGGTGAGCGAAAAACTGTTTTTT	CASSQGAVGRVSEKLFF
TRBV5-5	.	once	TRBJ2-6	TGTGCCAGCAGCTTTACGATATCTGGGGCCAACGTCCTGACTTTC	CASSFTISGANVLTF
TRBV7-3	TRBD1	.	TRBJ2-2	TGTGCCAGCAGCCTACAGGGGGCCACCGGGGAGCTGTTTTTT	CASSLQGATGELFF
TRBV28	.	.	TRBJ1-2	TGTGCCAGCAGTTTAGGAGGGGTGAATGGCTACACCTTC	CASSLGGVNGYTF
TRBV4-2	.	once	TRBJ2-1	TGTGCCAGCAGCCAAGTCCTGGGAGGTAACAATGAGCAGTTCTTC	CASSQVLGGNNEQFF
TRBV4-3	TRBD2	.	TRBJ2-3	TGCGCCAGCAGCCAAGGCCCTAGCGGAACTAGCACAGATACGCAGTATTTT	CASSQGPSGTSTDTQYF
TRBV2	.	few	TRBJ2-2	TGTGCCAGCAGCGGACCGGGGAAGGGCGGGGAGCTGTTTTTT	CASSGPGKGGELFF
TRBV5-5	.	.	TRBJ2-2	TGTGCCAGCAGTCCGCAAGAGGGCTACACCGGGGAGCTGTTTTTT	CASSPQEGYTGELFF
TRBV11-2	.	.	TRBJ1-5	TGTGCCAGCAGCGCAGGGATCTCTAGCAATCAGCCCCAGCATTTT	CASSAGISSNQPQHF
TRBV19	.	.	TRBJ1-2	TGTGCCAGTACCACGGGGAGGGGAGGCTATGGCTACACCTTC	CASTTGRGGYGYTF